This TCR beta chain was sequenced during a study of shared clonotypes between healthy human individuals. The CDR3 is 18 residues long. Trimming pared 0 bases from V and 2 bases from J, leaving 17 bases between. Germline CDR1 and CDR2: MGHRA and YSYEKL. TCRdb's copy holds only in-frame clones and misses some; the assay was immunoSEQ multiplex PCR. The sample shows approximately 2.5 million clones, approximately 92% of them seen only once. The receptor comes from a man between 18 and 35 years old in good health. The sequencing sample was made of naive CD4+ T cells sorted from blood. Stated subset: CD45RA+ positively selected. The rearrangement joins TRBV4-1 to TRBJ2-1; D is unclear. The CDR3 spells CASSQEGLGGLPYNEQFF. The DNA of the CDR3 is TGCGCCAGCAGCCAAGAGGGGTTGGGCGGCCTCCCCTACAATGAGCAGTTCTTC.